This TCR beta chain came from a study of T cell responses to AZD1222 COVID-19 vaccine. Whole-study results and caveats: Females outnumbered males among donors, who were mostly white British; clonal diversity was possibly underestimated. Among AZD1222 vaccinees, only 5 to 7 were seropositive at baseline. Close to half of all spike-specific TCRs reportedly target regions of the variants that are unmutated.

As to this clone: The antigen is undetermined.

V was pared by 5 bases and J by 4 bases, with 7 bases of the junction left unmatched. The V gene's germline CDR1 is MDHEN and CDR2 SYDVKM. The CDR3 loop spans 17 amino acids. Data came from immunoSEQ multiplex PCR; TCRdb stores just in-frame clones and leaves some out. The data contain 150,000 to 180,000 clones, 90% of them singletons. This TCR derives from an adult in good health. The genes are TRBV28 and TRBJ2-1; 14 bases fit TRBD2. Specimen: peripheral blood, collected on day 0 of AZD1222 vaccination. In DNA, the CDR3 is TGTGCCAGCAGTCTACCCGGGACTAGCGGGAGATACAATGAGCAGTTCTTC. It is translated as CASSLPGTSGRYNEQFF.